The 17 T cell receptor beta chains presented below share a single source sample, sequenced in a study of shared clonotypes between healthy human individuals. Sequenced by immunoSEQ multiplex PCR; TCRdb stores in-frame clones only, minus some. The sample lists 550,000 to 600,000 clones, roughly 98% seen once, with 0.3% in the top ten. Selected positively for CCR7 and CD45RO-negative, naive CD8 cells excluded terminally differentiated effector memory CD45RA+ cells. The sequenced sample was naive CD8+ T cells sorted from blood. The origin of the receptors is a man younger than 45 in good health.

For the CDR3, the DNA is TGCGCCAGCAGCTTAGCGGACTCCTACAATGAGCAGTTCTTC. It is translated as CASSLADSYNEQFF. This chain joins TRBV5-1 and TRBJ2-1; the D gene is possibly TRBD2 (5 bases). Germline V gene data show CDR1 as SGHRS and CDR2 as YFSETQ. The CDR3 is 14 amino acids. Trimming removed 2 bases from V and 0 bases from J, with 6 bases in between.

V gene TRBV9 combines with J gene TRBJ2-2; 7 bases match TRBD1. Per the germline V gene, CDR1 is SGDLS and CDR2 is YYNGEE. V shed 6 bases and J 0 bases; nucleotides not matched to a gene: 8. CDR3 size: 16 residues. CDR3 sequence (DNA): TGTGCCAGCAACACACCGGGACAGTCGAACACCGGGGAGCTGTTTTTT. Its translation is CASNTPGQSNTGELFF.

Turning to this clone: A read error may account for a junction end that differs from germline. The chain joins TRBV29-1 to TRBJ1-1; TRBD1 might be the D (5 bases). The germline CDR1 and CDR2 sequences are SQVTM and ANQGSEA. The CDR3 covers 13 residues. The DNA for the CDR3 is TGCAGCGCTGAACAGGCTTGGAACACTGAAGCTTTCTTT. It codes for CSAEQAWNTEAFF.

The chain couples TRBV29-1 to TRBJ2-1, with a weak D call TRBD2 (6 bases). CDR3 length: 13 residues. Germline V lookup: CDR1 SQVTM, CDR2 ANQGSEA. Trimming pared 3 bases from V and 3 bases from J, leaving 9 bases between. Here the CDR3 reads CSVDGGNYNEQFF. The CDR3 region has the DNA TGCAGCGTTGATGGGGGGAACTACAATGAGCAGTTCTTC.

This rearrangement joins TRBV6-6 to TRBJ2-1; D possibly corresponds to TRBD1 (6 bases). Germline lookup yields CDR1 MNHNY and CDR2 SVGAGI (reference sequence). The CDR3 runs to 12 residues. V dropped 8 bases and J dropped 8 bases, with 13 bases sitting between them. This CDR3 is CASGGLGDEQFF. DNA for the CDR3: TGTGCCAGCGGGGGCCTGGGTGATGAGCAGTTCTTC.

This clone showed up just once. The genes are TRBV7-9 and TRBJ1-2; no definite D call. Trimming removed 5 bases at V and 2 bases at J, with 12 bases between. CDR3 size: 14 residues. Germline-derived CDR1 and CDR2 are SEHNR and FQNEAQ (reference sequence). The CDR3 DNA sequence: TGTGCCAGCAGCCCTGTCCTTGCCAACTATGGCTACACCTTC. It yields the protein CASSPVLANYGYTF.

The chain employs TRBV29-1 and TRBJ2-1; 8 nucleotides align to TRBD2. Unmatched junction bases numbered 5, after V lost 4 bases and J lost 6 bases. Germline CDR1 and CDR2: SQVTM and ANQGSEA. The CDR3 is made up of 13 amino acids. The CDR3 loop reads CSVAGTRLNEQFF. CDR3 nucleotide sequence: TGCAGCGTTGCGGGGACTAGACTCAATGAGCAGTTCTTC.

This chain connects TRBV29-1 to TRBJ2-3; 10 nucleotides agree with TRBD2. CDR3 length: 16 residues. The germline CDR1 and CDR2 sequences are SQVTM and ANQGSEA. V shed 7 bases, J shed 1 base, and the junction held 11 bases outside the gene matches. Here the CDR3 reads CSAGSGRAFGTDTQYF. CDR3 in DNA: TGCAGCGCAGGAAGCGGGAGGGCCTTTGGCACAGATACGCAGTATTTT.

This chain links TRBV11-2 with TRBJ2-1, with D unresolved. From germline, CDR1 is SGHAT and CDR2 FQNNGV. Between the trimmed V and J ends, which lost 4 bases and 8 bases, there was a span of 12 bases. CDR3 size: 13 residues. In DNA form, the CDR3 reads TGTGCCAGCAGCTCCCCCTTGACTCATGAGCAGTTCTTC. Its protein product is CASSSPLTHEQFF.

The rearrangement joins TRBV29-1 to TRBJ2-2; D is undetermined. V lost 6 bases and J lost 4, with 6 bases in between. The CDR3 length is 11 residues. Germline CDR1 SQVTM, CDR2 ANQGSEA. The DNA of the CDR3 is TGCAGCGTAGAACGCACCGGGGAGCTGTTTTTT. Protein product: CSVERTGELFF.

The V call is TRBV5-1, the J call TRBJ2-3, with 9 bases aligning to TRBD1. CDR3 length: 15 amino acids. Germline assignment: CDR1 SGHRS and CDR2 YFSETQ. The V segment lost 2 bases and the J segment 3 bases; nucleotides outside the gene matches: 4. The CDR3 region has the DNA TGCGCCAGCAGCTTTGGGGACAGGGATACAGATACGCAGTATTTT. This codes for CASSFGDRDTDTQYF.

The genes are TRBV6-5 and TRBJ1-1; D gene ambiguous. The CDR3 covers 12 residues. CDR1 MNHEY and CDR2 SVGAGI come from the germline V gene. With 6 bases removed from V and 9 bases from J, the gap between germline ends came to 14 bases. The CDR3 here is CASSRGLAKAFF. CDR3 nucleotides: TGTGCCAGCAGCAGAGGGTTGGCAAAAGCTTTCTTT.

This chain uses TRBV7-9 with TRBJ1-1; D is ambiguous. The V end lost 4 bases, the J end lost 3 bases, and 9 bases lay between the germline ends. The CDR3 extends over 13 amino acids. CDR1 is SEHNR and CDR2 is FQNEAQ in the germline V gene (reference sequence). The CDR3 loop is CASSSFMDTEAFF. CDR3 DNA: TGTGCCAGCAGCTCCTTTATGGACACTGAAGCTTTCTTT.

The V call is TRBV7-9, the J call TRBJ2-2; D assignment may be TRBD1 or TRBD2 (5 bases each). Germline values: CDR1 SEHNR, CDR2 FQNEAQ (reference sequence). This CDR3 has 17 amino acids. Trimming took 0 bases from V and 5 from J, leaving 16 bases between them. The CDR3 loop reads CASSLAPGGVKTGELFF. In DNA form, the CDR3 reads TGTGCCAGCAGCTTAGCGCCTGGGGGAGTGAAAACCGGGGAGCTGTTTTTT.

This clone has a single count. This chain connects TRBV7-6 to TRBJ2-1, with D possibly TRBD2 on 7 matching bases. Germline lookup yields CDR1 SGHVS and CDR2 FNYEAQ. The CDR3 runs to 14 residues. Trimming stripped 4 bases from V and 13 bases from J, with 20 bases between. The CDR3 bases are TGTGCCAGCAGCTCCCTCGGGCTGAGGGGGGGCCAGTTCTTC. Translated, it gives CASSSLGLRGGQFF.

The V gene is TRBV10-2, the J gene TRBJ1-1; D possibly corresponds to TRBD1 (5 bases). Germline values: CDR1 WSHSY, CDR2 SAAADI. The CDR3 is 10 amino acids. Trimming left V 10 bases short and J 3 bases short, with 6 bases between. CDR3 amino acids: CATGDTEAFF. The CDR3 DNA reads TGCGCCACGGGGGACACTGAAGCTTTCTTT.

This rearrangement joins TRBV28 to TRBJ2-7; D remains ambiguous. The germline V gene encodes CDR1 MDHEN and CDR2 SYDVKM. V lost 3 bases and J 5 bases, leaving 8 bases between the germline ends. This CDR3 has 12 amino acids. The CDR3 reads CASSFGVHEQYF. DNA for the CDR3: TGTGCCAGCAGTTTTGGTGTGCACGAGCAGTACTTC.